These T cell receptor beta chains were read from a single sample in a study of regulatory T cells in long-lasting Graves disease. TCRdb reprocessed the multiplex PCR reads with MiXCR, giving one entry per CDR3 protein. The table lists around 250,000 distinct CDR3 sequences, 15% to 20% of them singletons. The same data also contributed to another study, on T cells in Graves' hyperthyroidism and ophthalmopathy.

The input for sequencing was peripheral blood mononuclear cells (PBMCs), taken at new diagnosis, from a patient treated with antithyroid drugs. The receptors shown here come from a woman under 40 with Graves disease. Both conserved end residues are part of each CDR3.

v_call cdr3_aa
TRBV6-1 CASSGLAGPGETQYF
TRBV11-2 CASSYEGVDTQYF
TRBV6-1 CASSPTGQGNTGELFF
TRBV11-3 CASTETGQTNEQFF
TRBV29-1 CSAGQGETNEKLFF
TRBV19 CASSIYSSTGELFF
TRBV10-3 CAIRGQGGYEQYF
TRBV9 CASSNLRDGDNEKLFF
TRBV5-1 CASSLDEEYRGRKKGYTF
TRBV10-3 CAISRAEANYGYTF
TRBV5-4 CASSLGAGRFTEAFF
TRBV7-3 CASSWDRGRTEAFF
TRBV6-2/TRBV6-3 CASSPLSEKLFF
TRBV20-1 CSARGGGLARELFF
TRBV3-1 CASSRDDLRGYTF
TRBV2 CATSRGPYGYTF
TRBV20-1 CSAIYDPHRGNTIYF
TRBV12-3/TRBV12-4 CASSTTGGGTGELFF
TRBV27 CASSLTDRGNYNEQFF
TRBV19 CASSGAGDGYTF
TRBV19 CASSITAYSSTDTQYF
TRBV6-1 CASRSGQLRYTF
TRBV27 CASSSDSLPYEQYF
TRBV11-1 CASSFHSTGANVLTF
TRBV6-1 CASRQSGDTQYF
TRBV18 CASSPTGGTEAFF